This TCR beta chain appears in the sequencing data of a study of CD8 T cells in ankylosing spondylitis. Regarding the study as a whole: CD8+ cells made up the disease-linked clones, which were relatively rare in peripheral blood. Made up of eight or nine highly homologous variants, a TCR beta motif appeared characteristic of ankylosing spondylitis blood.

Each TCR beta library was made by quantitative 5'-RACE that incorporated molecular barcodes. MiXCR, applied by TCRdb to the 5' RACE reads, yields one record per CDR3 protein. The sample lists under 130,000 distinct CDR3 sequences; 24% were seen once. Germline CDR1 SQVTM, CDR2 ANQGSEA. The V and J ends lost 6 bases and 6 bases respectively, with 13 bases between them. This CDR3 has 12 amino acids. Comment on this clonotype: What it binds is not known.

Sequencing was done on a sample of synovial fluid, either unsorted or a sorted T cell fraction (not recorded which). This receptor was obtained from a male donor with ankylosing spondylitis. The chain has TRBV29-1 and TRBJ2-3; D call uncertain. Written as DNA, the CDR3 is TGCAGCGTCCTTTCCTTCCCCGATACGCAGTATTTT. This encodes CSVLSFPDTQYF.